The 20 T cell receptor beta chains below all came from one sample that was sequenced in a study of HIV-infected patients and healthy controls. Whole blood was used without fractionation, so all unsorted peripheral T cells were included. Alpha and beta constant-region primers primed reverse transcription of around 0.5 ug RNA. Alpha and beta chain libraries were made separately by chain-specific third strand synthesis with multiplexing indices. TCRdb analysed the 5' RACE reads with MiXCR anew, one entry per CDR3 protein. The profile shows under 20,000 distinct CDR3 sequences, 10% of them singletons. Input material: blood. The receptors were gathered from an adult in good health.

This clonotype was found many times. The V call is TRBV7-9, the J call TRBJ2-3; D uncertain. Trimming took 0 bases from V and 2 from J, leaving 0 bases between them. The CDR3 is 12 residues long. Germline V CDR1 and CDR2: SEHNR, FQNEAQ (reference sequence). The CDR3 protein is CASSLATDTQYF. In DNA form, the CDR3 reads TGTGCCAGCAGCTTAGCCACAGATACGCAGTATTTT.

This clonotype was recorded at least ten times. This chain joins TRBV19 and TRBJ2-1; maybe TRBD2 (7 bases). The germline gives CDR1 LNHDA, CDR2 SQIVND (reference sequence). The germline V and J ends were trimmed by 3 bases and 5 bases, with 11 bases remaining between them. This CDR3 spans 14 amino acids. The CDR3 is CASSMGGPNNEQFF. The CDR3 region has the DNA TGTGCCAGTAGTATGGGGGGGCCTAACAATGAGCAGTTCTTC.

This clonotype was seen ten or more times. The rearrangement joins TRBV7-9 to TRBJ1-4, with a possible D match to TRBD1 (5 bases). V lost 5 bases to trimming and J lost 3 bases, with 10 bases between them. CDR3 size: 14 residues. CDR1 is SEHNR, CDR2 FQNEAQ, per germline (reference sequence). CDR3 protein: CASSPGRANEKLFF. CDR3 in DNA: TGTGCCAGCAGCCCGGGACGAGCTAATGAAAAACTGTTTTTT.

By share, this clonotype ranks as medium-sized. The chain combines TRBV4-2 with TRBJ1-4; 12 nucleotides align to TRBD1. Germline V lookup: CDR1 LGHNA, CDR2 YNFKEQ. V lost 2 bases to trimming and J lost 8 bases; unmatched junction nucleotides: 6. The CDR3 extends over 16 amino acids. The CDR3 coding sequence is TGTGCCAGCAGCCAATTTCCGGGACAGGGGGCGGAAAAACTGTTTTTT. Amino acid sequence: CASSQFPGQGAEKLFF.

This clonotype was recorded many times. This chain's CDR3 is CASRGSSYEQYF. The CDR3 bases are TGTGCCAGCAGGGGTAGCAGCTACGAGCAGTACTTC. The chain couples TRBV2 to TRBJ2-7, with D uncertain. CDR3 length: 12 amino acids. Germline V gene lookup returns CDR1 SNHLY and CDR2 FYNNEI. Trimming left V 6 bases short and J 3 bases short, with 9 bases between.

In this sample, this clonotype turned up many times. The rearrangement uses TRBV3-1 and TRBJ2-3, with 8 bases aligning to TRBD2. CDR1 is LGHDT, CDR2 YNNKEL, per germline (reference sequence). J was trimmed by 2 bases and V by 4 bases; bases with no gene match: 20. The CDR3 sequence is 20 residues long. The CDR3 sequence is CASSPSTPFSGEAFTDTQYF. CDR3 DNA: TGTGCCAGCAGCCCTTCGACCCCGTTTAGCGGGGAAGCCTTCACAGATACGCAGTATTTT.

This clonotype was seen ten or more times. The V and J genes are TRBV7-2 and TRBJ2-3; D is perhaps TRBD1 (5 bases). The CDR3 is made up of 16 amino acids. V was cut by 5 bases and J by 2 bases, with 17 bases left in between. Germline lookup yields CDR1 SGHTA and CDR2 FQGNSA. The chain's CDR3 is CASSTSRLTATDTQYF. The CDR3 DNA follows: TGTGCCAGCAGCACCAGCCGATTGACAGCCACAGATACGCAGTATTTT. The variable domain in full, completed from reference TRBV7-2 and TRBJ2-3, reads GAGVSQSPSNKVTEKGKDVELRCDPISGHTALYWYRQSLGQGLEFLIYFQGNSAPDKSGLPSDRFSAERTGGSVSTLTIQRTQQEDSAVYLCASSTSRLTATDTQYFGPGTRLTVL.

This clonotype was detected many times. The rearrangement joins TRBV3-1 to TRBJ2-1; 14 bases map to TRBD2. V lost 4 bases and J lost 12; bases outside the gene matches: 8. Germline CDR1 reads LGHDT; CDR2 reads YNNKEL (reference sequence). The CDR3 sequence is 15 residues long. CDR3 bases: TGTGCCAGCAGCCCGGGGACTAGCGGGGGCGTGGGGCAGTTCTTC. It codes for CASSPGTSGGVGQFF.

There are many counts of this clonotype. This chain joins TRBV12-3 or TRBV12-4 and TRBJ1-1; 7 bases are shared with TRBD1. Unmatched junction bases numbered 5, after V lost 4 bases and J lost 6 bases. The CDR3 contains 13 residues. The CDR3 spells CASSSADRAEAFF. The CDR3 coding sequence is TGTGCCAGCAGTTCCGCAGACAGGGCTGAAGCTTTCTTT.

At least ten counts were recorded for this clonotype. V usage is TRBV14 and J usage is TRBJ2-2; TRBD2 matches 8 bases. Germline V gene sequence: CDR1 SGHDN, CDR2 FVKESK. There are 16 residues in the CDR3. V lost 4 bases, J lost 0 bases, and 4 bases stayed unmatched. CDR3 sequence reads: CASSPVAGTNTGELFF. Written as DNA, the CDR3 is TGTGCCAGCAGCCCGGTAGCGGGAACGAACACCGGGGAGCTGTTTTTT.

This clonotype was seen ten or more times. The chain couples TRBV7-6 to TRBJ2-3; D might be TRBD2 (6 bases). CDR3 length: 16 residues. Germline CDR1 reads SGHVS; CDR2 reads FNYEAQ. Trimming cost V 4 bases and J 3 bases, with 17 bases left between them. Written as DNA, the CDR3 is TGTGCCAGCAGCTCGGGGTTAGGCGGGATAACAGATACGCAGTATTTT. This gives the protein CASSSGLGGITDTQYF.

This clonotype occurred a few times. The chain joins TRBV29-1 to TRBJ2-1; TRBD2 aligns across 10 bases. After removal of 7 bases from V and 6 bases from J, the junction contained 18 bases not matched to a gene. This CDR3 is 17 amino acids long. Germline-derived CDR1 and CDR2 are SQVTM and ANQGSEA. CDR3 sequence (DNA): TGCAGCGCTGGACGCCCCGTAGGGCTAGCGGGAGTCAATGAGCAGTTCTTC. This gives the protein CSAGRPVGLAGVNEQFF.

This chain's CDR3 is CASSEMRETQYF. As DNA, the CDR3 is TGTGCCAGCAGTGAAATGCGGGAGACCCAGTACTTC. The chain is built from TRBV6-2 or TRBV6-3 and TRBJ2-5, with D unclear. CDR3 length: 12 amino acids. V was pared by 5 bases and J by 5 bases, with 9 bases between. Germline loops: CDR1 MNHEY, CDR2 SVGEGT.

This clonotype was picked up a small number of times. Mismatch with germline at one junction end may stem from a read error. The J gene is TRBJ1-1, the V gene TRBV2; 7 nucleotides match TRBD1. Germline assignment: CDR1 SNHLY and CDR2 FYNNEI. The CDR3 runs to 13 residues. Written as DNA, the CDR3 is TGTGCCAGCAGCGAAGACAGGGACACTGAAGCTTTCTTT. Encoded protein: CASSEDRDTEAFF.

The sample holds many counts of this clonotype. The chain joins TRBV7-9 to TRBJ2-3; D may be TRBD2 (5 bases). Per the germline V gene, CDR1 is SEHNR and CDR2 is FQNEAQ (reference sequence). Trimming took off 0 bases at V and 0 bases at J, with 10 bases between the two ends. The CDR3 runs to 16 residues. The CDR3 nucleotides read TGTGCCAGCAGCTTAGCCCGTAGCGCCAGCACAGATACGCAGTATTTT. Translation gives CASSLARSASTDTQYF.

V is TRBV30 and J is TRBJ2-5, with TRBD2 matching over 7 bases. CDR3 length equals 16 residues. Trimming took 4 bases from V and 5 from J; bases not matched to a gene: 16. From germline, CDR1 is GTSNPN and CDR2 SVGIG (reference sequence). CDR3 amino acids: CAWTPAPLLATETQYF. In DNA, the CDR3 is TGTGCCTGGACCCCGGCACCGCTACTAGCGACGGAGACCCAGTACTTC.

This clonotype was recorded many times. The chain has TRBV6-2 or TRBV6-3 and TRBJ2-2; no reliable D call. Trimming shortened V by 0 bases and J by 2 bases, and 1 base separated the two germline ends. Germline CDR1 is MNHEY and CDR2 is SVGEGT. This CDR3 has 13 amino acids. In nucleotides, the CDR3 is TGTGCCAGCAGTTACTCCAACACCGGGGAGCTGTTTTTT. Translating gives CASSYSNTGELFF.

This clonotype was seen only a few times. The chain is built from TRBV6-4 and TRBJ2-1, with D perhaps matching TRBD2 (7 bases). In germline, CDR1 is MRHNA, CDR2 SNTAGT. CDR3 length: 15 amino acids. V was clipped by 0 bases and J by 9 bases, with 15 bases between them. The CDR3: CASSDSTGGWGEQFF. CDR3 nucleotide sequence: TGTGCCAGCAGTGACTCAACGGGGGGCTGGGGTGAGCAGTTCTTC.

This clonotype was found many times. The rearrangement uses TRBV7-2 and TRBJ2-5, with 10 bases identical to TRBD1. The CDR3 has 16 amino acids. J lost 6 bases, V lost 0 bases, and 7 bases had no gene match. From germline, CDR1 is SGHTA and CDR2 FQGNSA. The CDR3 loop is CASSLATGGLLKTQYF. The CDR3, as DNA: TGTGCCAGCAGCTTAGCGACAGGGGGCCTTCTGAAGACCCAGTACTTC.

In its sample, this clonotype ranks as medium-sized (0.01 to 0.1%). The chain carries TRBV12-3 or TRBV12-4 and TRBJ2-7; D might be TRBD1 (6 bases). V shed 8 bases and J shed 1 base, with 12 bases lying between them. The CDR3 spans 13 residues. CDR3 sequence: CASRDTLSYEQYF. The CDR3 DNA sequence: TGTGCCAGCCGGGACACCCTATCCTACGAGCAGTACTTC.